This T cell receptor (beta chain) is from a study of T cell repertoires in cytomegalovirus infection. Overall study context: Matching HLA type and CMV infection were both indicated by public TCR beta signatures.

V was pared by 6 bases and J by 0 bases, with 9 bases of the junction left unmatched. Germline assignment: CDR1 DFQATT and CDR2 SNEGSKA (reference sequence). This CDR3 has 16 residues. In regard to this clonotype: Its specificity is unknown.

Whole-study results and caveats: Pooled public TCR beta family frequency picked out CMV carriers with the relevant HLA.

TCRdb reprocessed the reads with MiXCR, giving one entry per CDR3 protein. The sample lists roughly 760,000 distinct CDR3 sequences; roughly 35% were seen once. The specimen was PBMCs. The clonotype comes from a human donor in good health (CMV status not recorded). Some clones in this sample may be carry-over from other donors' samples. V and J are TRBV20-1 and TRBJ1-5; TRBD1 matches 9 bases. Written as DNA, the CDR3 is TGCAGTGCGAACCGGGACAGGGCCTCTAGCAATCAGCCCCAGCATTTT. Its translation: CSANRDRASSNQPQHF.